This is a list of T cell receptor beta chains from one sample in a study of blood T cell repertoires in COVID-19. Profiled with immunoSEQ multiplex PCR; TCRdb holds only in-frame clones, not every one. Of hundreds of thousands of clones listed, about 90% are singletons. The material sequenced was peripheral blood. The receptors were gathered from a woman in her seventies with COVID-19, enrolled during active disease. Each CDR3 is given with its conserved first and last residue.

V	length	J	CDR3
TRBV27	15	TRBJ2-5	CASSQGTSRVAAQYF
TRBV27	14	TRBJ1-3	CASSLTGGGNTIYF
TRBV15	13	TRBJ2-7	CATSRDRPYEQYF
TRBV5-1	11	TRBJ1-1	CASSFGQEAFF
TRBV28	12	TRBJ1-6	CALSREGSPLHF
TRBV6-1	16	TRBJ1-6	CASSEEGQSNFSPLHF
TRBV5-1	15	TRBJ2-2	CASSRTGKNVGELFF
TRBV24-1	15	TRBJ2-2	CATSGLRGGAGELFF
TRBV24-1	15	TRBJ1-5	CATSGREGGNQPQHF
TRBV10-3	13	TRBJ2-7	CAISLGTSYEQYF
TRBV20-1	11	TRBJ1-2	CSLRSREGYTF
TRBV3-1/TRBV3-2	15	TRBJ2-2	CASSLLGLWAGELFF
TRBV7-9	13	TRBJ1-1	CASSSEMNTEAFF
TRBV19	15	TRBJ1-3	CASSRQVFSGNTIYF
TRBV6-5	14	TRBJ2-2	CAGGSGGNTGELFF